This entry describes one T cell receptor (beta chain). The antigen is not known. Reverse transcription of roughly 0.5 to 1 ug RNA was carried out with random hexamers. The authors amplified TCR beta CDR3 across 54 Vbeta and 13 Jbeta using immunoSEQ multiplex PCR. Using its own MiXCR run on the immunoSEQ multiplex PCR reads, TCRdb lists one record per CDR3 protein. The repertoire has approximately 190,000 distinct CDR3 sequences, approximately 95% of them found once; the top ten carry 0.15% to 0.2%. This sample is drawn from a study of CD8 T cells in Susac syndrome. Study findings and constraints: It was acknowledged in the study that its TCR sequencing and HLA analysis involved a relatively small number of individuals.

Patients with Susac syndrome met diagnostic criteria defined recently for definite or probable disease. Trimming left V 2 bases short and J 4 bases short, with 9 bases between. The CDR3 is 15 amino acids. The V and J genes are TRBV12-3 or TRBV12-4 and TRBJ2-6; D unclear. The sample taken for sequencing was CD8+ T cells from PBMCs. This TCR was recovered from a human donor with Susac syndrome. The CDR3 coding sequence is TGTGCCAGCAGTTTAATGGGTATCGGGGCCAACGTCCTGACTTTC. Translation: CASSLMGIGANVLTF.